This TCR beta chain derives from a study of blood T cell repertoires in COVID-19. About the study: The United States, Italy and Spain were the sources of the acute and convalescent COVID-19 samples. From T cells, B-cell-depleted T cells, or PBMCs came the material, which was cDNA or gDNA.

As originally analysed: Quantification of nucleated cells was approximated via reference gene primer amplification. This table comes from immunoSEQ multiplex PCR, and its TCRdb copy is limited to in-frame clones, with some not included. D and trimming were read from the DNA, whereas the V and J calls and clone size are those reported in that table. The table includes 40,000 to 45,000 clones, 90% to 95% detected once. Trimming at V came to 6 bases and at J to 4 bases, leaving 6 bases not matched to a gene. This CDR3 has 14 residues. CDR1 and CDR2 (germline): MDHEN, SYDVKM. Sample: peripheral blood. The genes are TRBV28 and TRBJ1-2; 9 bases match TRBD1. This clonotype originated in a human donor in a cohort sampled during active COVID-19. The CDR3 sequence is CASRPTGGAYGYTF. In DNA, the CDR3 is TGTGCCAGCAGACCCACAGGGGGCGCCTATGGCTACACCTTC.